This record concerns one T cell receptor (beta chain) sequence. Its antigen remains undetermined. Per-nucleotide qualities are absent, and no much larger clonotype sits a single base away. The data belong to a study of T-cell memory formation after mild COVID-19 (dated by TCRdb to the early 2020s). Regarding the study in general: TCR sequence clusters from the two donors were largely donor specific. Longitudinal TCRalpha and TCRbeta repertoire sequencing tracked T-cell clones expanding and contracting after mild COVID-19 in a couple of donors. The cohort was made up of two young adult volunteers, one female and one male, who were previously healthy. What the authors observed across the whole study: Some responding clones were detected in pre-infection memory, suggesting pre-existing cross-reactive memory T cells joined the SARS-CoV-2 response. Only a couple of mild cases were covered in the study, and larger cohorts including severe cases with pre-infection samples were considered necessary. SARS-CoV-2 specificity was not confirmed for the second-wave clones peaking on day 37. Contracting CD4+ clones were located mainly in the CM and EM memory subsets, whereas CD8+ clones were found to be enriched in EMRA. Clones contracting from day 15 to 85 had balanced CD4/CD8 phenotypes, while a second wave expanding from day 15 to 37 was biased towards CD4+.

From a lookup of the germline V gene, CDR1 and CDR2 are KGHDR and SFDVKD. Spanning cysteine to phenylalanine, the CDR3 consists of 17 amino acids. The sequence is cut down to CDR3 DNA, 51 bases in frame from base 1. From V the trimming removes 3 bases and from J it removes 7 bases, while the gene matches leave 9 bases of the junction unaccounted for. Ficoll-Paque density gradient centrifugation was the method used to isolate PBMCs. Sequenced on an Illumina NovaSeq 6000. cDNA libraries for TCRalpha and TCRbeta were prepared by 5'RACE using constant-segment primers, with sample barcodes and unique molecular identifiers added. RNA was extracted from every sample with Trizol reagent. Amplification of the libraries took two PCR steps, and the second step added a second sample barcode plus Illumina TruSeq adapters. Sequencing of libraries was performed on an Illumina NovaSeq with 2 x 150 bp paired-end reads. The authors processed their data as follows. With migec v1.2.7, reads were demultiplexed and then collapsed into UMI-guided consensus sequences. Using mixcr v2.1.11, UMI consensuses were aligned to TRA and TRB V and J templates and then assembled into clonotypes. A clonotype was counted as expanded or contracted only when both edgeR and NoisET called the clonotype significant, with the noise models trained on biological replicates. edgeR calls used a false discovery rate-adjusted p below 0.01 and a log2 fold-change threshold of 1. PCA with hierarchical clustering of max-normalized trajectories of the 1000 most abundant clonotypes was used as exploratory dynamics analysis. Each responding clone was given a CD4 or CD8 phenotype based on the CD4+ and CD8+ repertoires, which had been sequenced separately. Through fastp at Q25 and MiXCR, TCRdb rebuilt clones from the public reads, retaining in-frame beta chains. Entries that share a CDR3 protein sequence are merged under the most common genes and DNA. TCRdb, not the authors, supplied the V and J calls. This sample comprises about 470,000 distinct CDR3 sequences, roughly 23% of them detected only once. Of the sample, about 12% falls within the top ten clones.

Recombination linked TRBV24-1 to TRBJ2-1; 12 central nucleotides agree with TRBD2. The specimen was PBMCs or a T cell subset sorted from them (not recorded which). The receptor's source is an adult woman who had mild COVID-19 (a few samples of this study predate the infection). The sample titles of this study are shuffled in the database, so cell type and time point are left out; the donor was told from shared clones. The CDR3 loop reads CATSDRWLAGGPNEQFF. The DNA sequence is TGTGCCACCAGTGATCGCTGGCTAGCGGGAGGGCCGAATGAGCAGTTCTTC.